This TCR beta chain was identified in a study of blood T cell repertoires in COVID-19. In the study overall: Samples came from the United States, Italy and Spain, spanning acute and convalescent COVID-19.

Original processing notes: Reference gene primer amplification in the assay estimated nucleated cell counts. Produced via immunoSEQ multiplex PCR; TCRdb's table is partial and in-frame only. The V and J calls and the clone size are those of that table, but D and trimming were determined from the DNA. The data show 10,000 or so clones, around 90% seen once. This TCR was recovered from a human donor in a cohort sampled during active COVID-19. Sample: peripheral blood.

The CDR3 region has the DNA TGTGCCAGCAGCTTAGCACGGCAGGGAACGGCTTTCTTT. Translated: CASSLARQGTAFF. This chain uses TRBV11-3 with TRBJ1-1; maybe TRBD1 (5 bases). CDR1 is SGHNT, CDR2 YENEEA, per germline. The CDR3 spans 13 residues. V was pared by 1 base and J by 11 bases, with 14 bases between. The whole variable domain, remainder taken from reference TRBV11-3 and TRBJ1-1, is EAGVVQSPRYKIIEKKQPVAFWCNPISGHNTLYWYLQNLGQGPELLIRYENEEAVDDSQLPKDRFSAERLKGVDSTLKIQPAELGDSAVYLCASSLARQGTAFFGQGTRLTVV.